This TCR beta chain was identified during a study of OX40 agonist ivuxolimab in advanced cancers. Prior autoimmune disease or systemic immunosuppression barred patients. General observations from the study: At doses 0.1 to 3.0 mg/kg, CD4+ and CD8+ clones expanded.

Concerning this clone: As yet, its antigen is unknown.

Trimming took 2 bases from V and 9 from J, leaving 14 bases between them. Germline lookup yields CDR1 MDHEN and CDR2 SYDVKM. The CDR3 length is 14 residues. Clones were read by immunoSEQ multiplex PCR, and TCRdb kept only the in-frame ones, dropping some. The data show some 90,000 clones, with approximately 89% seen just once and approximately 0.78% held by the top ten. J is TRBJ2-1 and V is TRBV28; a weak D match, TRBD2 (5 bases). This TCR was recovered from an adult with an advanced solid tumor such as melanoma, head and neck, liver or kidney cancer. Sequenced material: CD4+ or CD8+ T cells sorted from blood, taken in a trial of the OX40 agonist ivuxolimab. The CDR3 here is CASSLDRTLAEQFF. The CDR3 nucleotides read TGTGCCAGCAGTTTAGATCGGACTTTAGCTGAGCAGTTCTTC.